Below, one TCR beta chain is given with its context. Its antigen is not identified. This record belongs to a study of T cell responses to AZD1222 COVID-19 vaccine. General study results and limits: Spike-specific TCR breadth and depth grew following two AZD1222 doses. The donors showed a predominance of white British ancestry and of females, with possible underestimation of clonal diversity.

Profiling relied on immunoSEQ multiplex PCR, and the TCRdb table lists in-frame clones only, not all of them. The repertoire holds approximately 150,000 clones, with 89% as singletons. The CDR3 totals 12 residues. V was clipped by 4 bases and J by 3 bases, with 10 bases between them. CDR1 and CDR2 (germline): SQVTM, ANQGSEA. This TCR was sampled from an adult who received the AZD1222 COVID-19 vaccine. The chain couples TRBV29-1 to TRBJ2-7, with a possible D match to TRBD1 (6 bases). The material sequenced was peripheral blood, taken 28 days after the second AZD1222 dose. CDR3 in amino acids: CSVGQDRYEQYF. CDR3 DNA sequence: TGCAGCGTTGGACAGGACCGCTACGAGCAGTACTTC.